These 6 T cell receptor beta chains share one sample of origin, sequenced in a study of blood T cells in healthy people across ages. PCR was performed a second time for 7 to 11 cycles using a sample-barcoded 5' primer and a J-beta primer mix. A single record per CDR3 protein comes from TCRdb applying MiXCR to the 5' RACE reads. The sample lists 650,000 to 1,000,000 distinct CDR3 sequences, 35% to 40% occurring once. The specimen was blood. The origin of the receptors is a man between 18 and 35 years old in good health.

As concerns this clonotype: A junction end diverges from the germline sequence, so it may reflect a read error. This chain joins TRBV24-1 and TRBJ2-3; a possible D gene is TRBD1 (5 bases). CDR3 length: 15 amino acids. Germline V lookup: CDR1 KGHDR, CDR2 SFDVKD. In DNA form, the CDR3 reads TGTGCCACCAGTGACCCCATCGGAAGCACAGGTACGCAGTATTTT. This translates into CATSDPIGSTGTQYF.

The chain is built from TRBV10-3 and TRBJ1-1; TRBD1 aligns across 7 bases. V dropped 4 bases and J dropped 4; count of bases not matched to a gene: 3. There are 13 residues in the CDR3. The germline V gene encodes CDR1 ENHRY and CDR2 SYGVKD. CDR3 in amino acids: CAISAKGATEAFF. CDR3 coding DNA: TGTGCCATCAGTGCGAAGGGGGCCACTGAAGCTTTCTTT.

Note on this clonotype: An end of the junction differs from the germline gene, which may be a read error. The genes are TRBV20-1 and TRBJ2-3; TRBD1 aligns across 9 bases. The CDR3 consists of 15 residues. Per the germline V gene, CDR1 is DFQATT and CDR2 is SNEGSKA (reference sequence). Here the CDR3 reads CSAPFGQGHTGTQYF. CDR3 nucleotides: TGCAGTGCACCATTCGGACAGGGGCACACAGGTACGCAGTATTTT.

The rearrangement joins TRBV5-1 to TRBJ2-7; D uncertain. Trimming removed 4 bases at V and 7 bases at J, with 18 bases between. CDR3 size: 14 residues. Germline V gene lookup returns CDR1 SGHRS and CDR2 YFSETQ. The CDR3 protein is CASSTGQPLNEQYF. As DNA, the CDR3 is TGCGCCAGCAGCACCGGGCAACCACTCAATGAGCAGTACTTC.

A word on this clonotype: It may be a read error: a sequence one base away is much more abundant. This rearrangement joins TRBV7-3 to TRBJ2-1; D is unresolved. V was cut by 8 bases and J by 10 bases, with 24 bases left in between. Germline lookup yields CDR1 SGHTA and CDR2 FQGTGA. CDR3 size: 15 residues. Here the CDR3 reads CASCLVGSVSDEQFF. Here the CDR3 DNA reads TGTGCCAGCTGTTTGGTTGGGTCTGTCTCCGACGAGCAGTTCTTC. The full variable domain, with the rest looked up from reference TRBV7-3 and TRBJ2-1, is GAGVSQTPSNKVTEKGKYVELRCDPISGHTALYWYRQSLGQGPEFLIYFQGTGAADDSGLPNDRFFAVRPEGSVSTLKIQRTERGDSAVYLCASCLVGSVSDEQFFGPGTRLTVL.

This chain connects TRBV30 to TRBJ2-3; D possibly corresponds to TRBD2 (5 bases). The CDR3 has 12 amino acids. Germline V gene sequence: CDR1 GTSNPN, CDR2 SVGIG (reference sequence). Trimming shortened V by 3 bases and J by 2 bases, and 6 bases separated the two germline ends. In DNA, the CDR3 is TGTGCCTGGAGGACTACCACAGATACGCAGTATTTT. It codes for CAWRTTTDTQYF.